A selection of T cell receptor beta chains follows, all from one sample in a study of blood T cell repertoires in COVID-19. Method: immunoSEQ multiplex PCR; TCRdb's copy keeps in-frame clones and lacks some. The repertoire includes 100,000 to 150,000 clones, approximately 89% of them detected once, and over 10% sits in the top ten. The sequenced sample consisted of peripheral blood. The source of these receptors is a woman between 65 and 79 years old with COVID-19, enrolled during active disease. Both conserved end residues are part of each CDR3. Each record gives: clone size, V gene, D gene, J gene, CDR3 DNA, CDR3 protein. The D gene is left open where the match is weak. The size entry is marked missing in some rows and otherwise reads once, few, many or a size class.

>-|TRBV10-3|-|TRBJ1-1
TGTGCCATCAGTGAGTCGGGGAGATACTCAAACTTGAACACTGAAGCTTTCTTT
CAISESGRYSNLNTEAFF
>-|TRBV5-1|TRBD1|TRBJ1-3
TGCGCCAGCAGCCCCAGGGGGGATCTTATTGGAAACACCATATATTTT
CASSPRGDLIGNTIYF
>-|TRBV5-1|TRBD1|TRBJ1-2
TGCGCCAGCAGCTCCAGAAGGAACAGGGGGTATGGCTACACCTTC
CASSSRRNRGYGYTF
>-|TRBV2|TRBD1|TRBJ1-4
TGTGCCAGCACTCCAAGGAAGGGGGCGGAAAAACTGTTTTTT
CASTPRKGAEKLFF
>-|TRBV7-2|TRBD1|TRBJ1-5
TGTGCCAGCAGCTTGGTAGGAGGGCCAGGGGGGAATCAGCCCCAGCATTTT
CASSLVGGPGGNQPQHF
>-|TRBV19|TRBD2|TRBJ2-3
TGTGCCAGTAGTCTAGCGGGGGGGCATGGAGATACGCAGTATTTT
CASSLAGGHGDTQYF
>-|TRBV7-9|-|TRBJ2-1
TGTGCCAGCAGCTTAGGGGCCTATAATGAGCAGTTCTTC
CASSLGAYNEQFF
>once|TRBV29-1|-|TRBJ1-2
TGCAGCGTTGAATGGGCAGGGATCTATACCTATGGCTACACCTTC
CSVEWAGIYTYGYTF
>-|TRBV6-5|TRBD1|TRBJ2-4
TGTGCCAGCAGCAGAACCCGGGACAGGGACAACATTCAGTACTTC
CASSRTRDRDNIQYF
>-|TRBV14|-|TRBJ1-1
TGTGCCAGCAGCCAAGATTGGCGGCGAGCTTTCTTT
CASSQDWRRAFF
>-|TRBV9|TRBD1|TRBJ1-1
TGTGCCAGCAGCGCCGGGACAGACCACTTAGGCTTT
CASSAGTDHLGF
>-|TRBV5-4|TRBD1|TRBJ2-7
TGTGCCAGCAGGTCCGGGACAGGGTCCTACGAGCAGTACTTC
CASRSGTGSYEQYF
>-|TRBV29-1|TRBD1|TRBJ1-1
TGCAGCACTGAACAGGGGGAGAACACTGAAGCTTTCTTT
CSTEQGENTEAFF
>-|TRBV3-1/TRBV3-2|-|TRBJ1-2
TGTGCCAGCAGCCAAGAGCCCCGCCCGCGCTTCCATGGCTACACCTTC
CASSQEPRPRFHGYTF
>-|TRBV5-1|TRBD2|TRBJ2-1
TGCGCCAGCAGCTTGGCTTCGGGACTACCCTGGAATGAGCAGTTCTTC
CASSLASGLPWNEQFF
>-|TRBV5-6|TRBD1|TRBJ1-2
TGTGCCAGCAGCTTACCGACAGGGGGGGATGGCTACACCTTC
CASSLPTGGDGYTF
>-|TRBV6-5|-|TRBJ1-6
TGTGCCAGCAGTTACAGAGGTTCACCCCTCCACTTT
CASSYRGSPLHF
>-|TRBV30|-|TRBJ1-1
TGTGCCTGGACTACGGGAATGAACACTGAAGCTTTCTTT
CAWTTGMNTEAFF
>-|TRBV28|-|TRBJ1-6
TGTGCCAGCAGTTCTATGGGCCGCCAGGATAATTCACCCCTCCACTTT
CASSSMGRQDNSPLHF
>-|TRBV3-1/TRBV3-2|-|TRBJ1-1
TGTGCCAGCAGCCATACCGACATTGAAGCTTTCTTT
CASSHTDIEAFF
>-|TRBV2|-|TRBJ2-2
TGTGCCAGCAACCGGGACAAAAACACCGGGGAGCTGTTTTTT
CASNRDKNTGELFF
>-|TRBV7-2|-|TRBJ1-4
TGTGCCAGCAGCTTAGATTCCGGGAACCAAAAACTGTTTTTT
CASSLDSGNQKLFF
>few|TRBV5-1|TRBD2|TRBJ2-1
TGCGCCAGCAGCTTGGGAGTGACTAGCGGCCACAATGAGCAGTTCTTC
CASSLGVTSGHNEQFF
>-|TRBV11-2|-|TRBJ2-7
TGTGCCAGCACCCATACTCCCGGGGGACAGCACGAGCAGTACTTC
CASTHTPGGQHEQYF
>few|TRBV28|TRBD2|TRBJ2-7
TGTGCCAGCAGTTCGCTCGCCGGACTAGCGGGGGCCCAACACTACGAGCAGTACTTC
CASSSLAGLAGAQHYEQYF
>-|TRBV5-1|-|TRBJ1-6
TGCGCCAGCAGCCCGGGGAGTGGGGATAATTCACCCCTCCACTTT
CASSPGSGDNSPLHF
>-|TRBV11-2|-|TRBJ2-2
TGTGCCAGCAGCTTCAGGCGGAACACCGGGGAGCTGTTTTTT
CASSFRRNTGELFF
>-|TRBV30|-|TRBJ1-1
TGTGCCTGGAGCGGGAAAATGAACACTGAAGCTTTCTTT
CAWSGKMNTEAFF
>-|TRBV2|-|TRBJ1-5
TGTGCCAGCAGCGGGGGGACGGGGGCTCAGCCCCAGCATTTT
CASSGGTGAQPQHF